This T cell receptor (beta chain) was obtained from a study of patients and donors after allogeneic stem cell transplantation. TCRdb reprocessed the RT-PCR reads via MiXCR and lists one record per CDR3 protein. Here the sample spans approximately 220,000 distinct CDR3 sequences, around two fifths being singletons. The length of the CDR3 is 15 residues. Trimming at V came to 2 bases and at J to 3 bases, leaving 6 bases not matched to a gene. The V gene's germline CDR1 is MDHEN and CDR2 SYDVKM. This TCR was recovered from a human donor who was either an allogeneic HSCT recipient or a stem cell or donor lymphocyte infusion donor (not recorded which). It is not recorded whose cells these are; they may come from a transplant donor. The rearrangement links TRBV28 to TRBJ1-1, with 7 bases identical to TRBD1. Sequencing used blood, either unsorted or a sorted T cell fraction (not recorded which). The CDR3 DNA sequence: TGTGCCAGCAGTTTAGAGGCAGGGGGGGACACTGAAGCTTTCTTT. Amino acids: CASSLEAGGDTEAFF.